The present TCR beta chain was sequenced within a study of blood T cell repertoires in COVID-19. In the study overall: Material from acute and convalescent COVID-19 was sourced from the United States, Italy and Spain.

Original handling: Amplifying reference gene primers gave estimates of nucleated cell counts. Sequencing was performed with immunoSEQ multiplex PCR; in TCRdb, only in-frame clones are kept and a portion is missing. V and J calls and clone size follow that table, whereas D and trimming were derived from the DNA. Of hundreds of thousands of clones in the sample, about four fifths were seen once. Germline V gene data show CDR1 as SGHVS and CDR2 as FQNEAQ. This CDR3 is built from 12 residues. Trimming cost V 5 bases and J 8 bases, with 12 bases left between them. This clone was observed once. The TCR sequence derives from a middle-aged man who had been exposed to COVID-19. This sequence joins TRBV7-8 and TRBJ1-1; the D gene is possibly TRBD1 (6 bases). The sequenced sample consisted of PBMCs or T cells enriched from blood (not recorded which). Written as DNA, the CDR3 is TGTGCCAGCAGCGGTACAGGGTGGGAAGCTTTCTTT. Amino acid sequence: CASSGTGWEAFF. The full variable domain, completed using reference TRBV7-8 and TRBJ1-1, is GAGVSQSPRYKVAKRGQDVALRCDPISGHVSLFWYQQALGQGPEFLTYFQNEAQLDKSGLPSDRFFAERPEGSVSTLKIQRTQQEDSAVYLCASSGTGWEAFFGQGTRLTVV.